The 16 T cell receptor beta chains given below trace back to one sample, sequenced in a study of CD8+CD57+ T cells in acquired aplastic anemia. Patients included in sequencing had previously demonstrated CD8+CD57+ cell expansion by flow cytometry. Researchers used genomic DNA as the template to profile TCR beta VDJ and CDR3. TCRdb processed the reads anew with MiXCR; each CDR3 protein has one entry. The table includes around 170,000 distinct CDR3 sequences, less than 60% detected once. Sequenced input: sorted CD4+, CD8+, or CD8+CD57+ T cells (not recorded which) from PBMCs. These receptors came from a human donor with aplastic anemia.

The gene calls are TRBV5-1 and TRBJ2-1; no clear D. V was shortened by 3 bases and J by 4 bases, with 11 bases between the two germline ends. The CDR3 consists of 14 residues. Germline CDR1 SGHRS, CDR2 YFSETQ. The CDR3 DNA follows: TGCGCCAGCAGCTGGTCCACAACTTACAATGAGCAGTTCTTC. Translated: CASSWSTTYNEQFF.

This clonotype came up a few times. The CDR3 nucleotides are TGTGCCAGCAACGAATATAGTTTGGGACAGGCGACTAATGAAAAACTGTTTTTT. The encoded protein is CASNEYSLGQATNEKLFF. The chain carries TRBV5-2 and TRBJ1-4; TRBD1, as called in the table, went unchecked against the DNA. TRBV5-2 is a documented pseudogene. The CDR3 covers 18 residues.

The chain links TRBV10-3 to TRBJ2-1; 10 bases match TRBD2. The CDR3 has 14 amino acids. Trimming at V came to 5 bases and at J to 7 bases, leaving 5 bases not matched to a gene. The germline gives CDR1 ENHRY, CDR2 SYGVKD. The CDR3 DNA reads TGTGCCATCAGTAAGCGGGAGGGCCAGAATGAGCAGTTCTTC. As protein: CAISKREGQNEQFF.

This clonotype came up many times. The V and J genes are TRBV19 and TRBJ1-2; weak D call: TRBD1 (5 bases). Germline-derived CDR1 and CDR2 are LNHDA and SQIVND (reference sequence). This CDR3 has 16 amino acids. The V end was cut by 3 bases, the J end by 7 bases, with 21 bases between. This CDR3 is CASSMGRDRVMSGYTF. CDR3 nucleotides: TGTGCCAGTAGTATGGGGCGCGACAGAGTTATGAGTGGCTACACCTTC.

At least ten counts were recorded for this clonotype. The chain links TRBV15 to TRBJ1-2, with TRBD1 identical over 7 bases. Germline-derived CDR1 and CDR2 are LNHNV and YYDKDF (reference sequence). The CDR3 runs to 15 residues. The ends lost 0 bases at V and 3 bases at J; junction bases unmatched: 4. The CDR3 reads CATSRDRGGYYGYTF. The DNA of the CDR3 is TGTGCCACCAGCAGAGATCGAGGGGGCTACTATGGCTACACCTTC.

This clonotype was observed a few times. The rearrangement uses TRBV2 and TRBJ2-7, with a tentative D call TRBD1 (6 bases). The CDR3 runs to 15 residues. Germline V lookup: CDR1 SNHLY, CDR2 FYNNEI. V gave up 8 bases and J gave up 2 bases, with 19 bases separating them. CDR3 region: CASEKGRTVAYEQYF. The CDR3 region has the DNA TGTGCCAGCGAAAAAGGGCGGACAGTTGCCTACGAGCAGTACTTC.

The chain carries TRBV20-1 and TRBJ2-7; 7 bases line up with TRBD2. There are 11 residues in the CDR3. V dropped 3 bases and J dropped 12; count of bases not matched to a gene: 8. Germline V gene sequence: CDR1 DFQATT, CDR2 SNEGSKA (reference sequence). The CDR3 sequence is CSASLAGDGYF. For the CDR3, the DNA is TGCAGTGCTAGTCTGGCGGGAGATGGGTACTTC.

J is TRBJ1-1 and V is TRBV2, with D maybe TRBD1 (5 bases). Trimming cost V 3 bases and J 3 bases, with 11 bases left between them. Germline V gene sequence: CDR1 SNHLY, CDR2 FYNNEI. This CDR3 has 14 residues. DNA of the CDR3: TGTGCCAGCAGTGACAGGGTAGGAGACACTGAAGCTTTCTTT. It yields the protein CASSDRVGDTEAFF.

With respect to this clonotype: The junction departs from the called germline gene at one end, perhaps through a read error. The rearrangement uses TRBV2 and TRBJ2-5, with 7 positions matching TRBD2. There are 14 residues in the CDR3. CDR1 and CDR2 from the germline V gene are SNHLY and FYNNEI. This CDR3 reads CASSEGGTIKTRYF. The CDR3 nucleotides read TGTGCCAGCAGTGAAGGGGGGACTATTAAGACCCGGTACTTC. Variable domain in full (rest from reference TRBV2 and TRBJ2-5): EPEVTQTPSHQVTQMGQEVILRCVPISNHLYFYWYRQILGQKVEFLVSFYNNEISEKSEIFDDQFSVERPDGSNFTLKIRSTKLEDSAMYFCASSEGGTIKTRYFGPGTRLLVL.

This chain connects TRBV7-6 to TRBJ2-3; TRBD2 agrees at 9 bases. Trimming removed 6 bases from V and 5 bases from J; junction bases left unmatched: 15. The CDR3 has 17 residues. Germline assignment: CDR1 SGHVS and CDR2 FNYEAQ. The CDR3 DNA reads TGTGCCAGCAGGGATCCCTTTGCGGGGGGGCAGGGAGATACGCAGTATTTT. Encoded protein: CASRDPFAGGQGDTQYF.

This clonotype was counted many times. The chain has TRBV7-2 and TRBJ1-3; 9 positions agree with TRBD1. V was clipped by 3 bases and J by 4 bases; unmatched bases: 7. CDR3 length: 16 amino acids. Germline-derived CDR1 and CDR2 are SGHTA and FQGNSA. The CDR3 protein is CASSFQGGTGGNTIYF. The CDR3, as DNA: TGTGCCAGCAGCTTTCAGGGCGGGACAGGGGGAAACACCATATATTTT. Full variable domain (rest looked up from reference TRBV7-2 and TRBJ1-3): GAGVSQSPSNKVTEKGKDVELRCDPISGHTALYWYRQSLGQGLEFLIYFQGNSAPDKSGLPSDRFSAERTGGSVSTLTIQRTQQEDSAVYLCASSFQGGTGGNTIYFGEGSWLTVV.

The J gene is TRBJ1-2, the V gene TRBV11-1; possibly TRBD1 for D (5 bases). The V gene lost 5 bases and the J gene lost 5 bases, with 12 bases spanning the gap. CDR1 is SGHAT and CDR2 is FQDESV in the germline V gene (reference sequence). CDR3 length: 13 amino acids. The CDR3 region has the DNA TGTGCCAGCAGCGACGGGACGGAATATGGCTACACCTTC. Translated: CASSDGTEYGYTF. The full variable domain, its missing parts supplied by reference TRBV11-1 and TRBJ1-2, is EAEVAQSPRYKITEKSQAVAFWCDPISGHATLYWYRQILGQGPELLVQFQDESVVDDSQLPKDRFSAERLKGVDSTLKIQPAELGDSAMYLCASSDGTEYGYTFGSGTRLTVV.

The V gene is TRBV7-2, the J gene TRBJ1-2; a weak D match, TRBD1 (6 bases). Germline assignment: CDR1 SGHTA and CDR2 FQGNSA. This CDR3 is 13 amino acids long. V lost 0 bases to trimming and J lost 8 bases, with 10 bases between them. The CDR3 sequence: CASSLAGASGYTF. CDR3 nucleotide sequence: TGTGCCAGCAGCTTAGCGGGGGCCAGCGGCTACACCTTC. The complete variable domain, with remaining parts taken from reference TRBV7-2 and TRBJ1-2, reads GAGVSQSPSNKVTEKGKDVELRCDPISGHTALYWYRQSLGQGLEFLIYFQGNSAPDKSGLPSDRFSAERTGGSVSTLTIQRTQQEDSAVYLCASSLAGASGYTFGSGTRLTVV.

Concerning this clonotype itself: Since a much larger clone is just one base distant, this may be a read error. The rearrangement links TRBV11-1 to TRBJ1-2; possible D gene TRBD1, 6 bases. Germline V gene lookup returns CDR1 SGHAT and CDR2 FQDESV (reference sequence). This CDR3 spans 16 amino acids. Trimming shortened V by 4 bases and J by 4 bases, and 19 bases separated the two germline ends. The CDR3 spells CASSSLRGGPGYGYTF. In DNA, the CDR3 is TGTGCCAGCAGCTCCCTACGGGGGGGGCCGGGCTATGGCTACACCTTC.

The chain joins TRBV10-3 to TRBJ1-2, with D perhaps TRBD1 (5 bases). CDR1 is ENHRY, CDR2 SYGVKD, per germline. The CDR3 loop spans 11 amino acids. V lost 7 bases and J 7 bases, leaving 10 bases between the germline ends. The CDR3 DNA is TGTGCCATCACTGGGGGGATTGGCTACACCTTC. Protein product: CAITGGIGYTF.

The DNA for the CDR3 is TGCAGTACCCGAGGGAGCGGCACAGATACGCAGTATTTT. It specifies CSTRGSGTDTQYF. The chain recombines TRBV20-1 with TRBJ2-3; maybe TRBD2 (5 bases). V lost 8 bases, J lost 1 base, and 13 bases lay in between. CDR1 is DFQATT, CDR2 SNEGSKA, per germline (reference sequence). There are 13 residues in the CDR3.